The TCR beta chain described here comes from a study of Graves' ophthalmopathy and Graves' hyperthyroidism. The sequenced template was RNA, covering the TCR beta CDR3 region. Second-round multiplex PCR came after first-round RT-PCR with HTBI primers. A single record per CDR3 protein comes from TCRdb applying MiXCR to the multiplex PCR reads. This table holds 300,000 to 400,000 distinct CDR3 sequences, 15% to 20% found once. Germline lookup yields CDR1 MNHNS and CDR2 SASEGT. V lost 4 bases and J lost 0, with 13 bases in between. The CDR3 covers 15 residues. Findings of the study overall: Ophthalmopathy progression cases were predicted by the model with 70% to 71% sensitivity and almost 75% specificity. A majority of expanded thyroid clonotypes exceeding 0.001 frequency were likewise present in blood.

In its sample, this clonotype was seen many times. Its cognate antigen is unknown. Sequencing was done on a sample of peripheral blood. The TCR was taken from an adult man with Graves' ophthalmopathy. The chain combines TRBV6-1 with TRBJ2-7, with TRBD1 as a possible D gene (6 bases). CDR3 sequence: CASSARRQVSYEQYF. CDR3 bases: TGTGCCAGCAGTGCCAGGCGACAGGTCTCCTACGAGCAGTACTTC.